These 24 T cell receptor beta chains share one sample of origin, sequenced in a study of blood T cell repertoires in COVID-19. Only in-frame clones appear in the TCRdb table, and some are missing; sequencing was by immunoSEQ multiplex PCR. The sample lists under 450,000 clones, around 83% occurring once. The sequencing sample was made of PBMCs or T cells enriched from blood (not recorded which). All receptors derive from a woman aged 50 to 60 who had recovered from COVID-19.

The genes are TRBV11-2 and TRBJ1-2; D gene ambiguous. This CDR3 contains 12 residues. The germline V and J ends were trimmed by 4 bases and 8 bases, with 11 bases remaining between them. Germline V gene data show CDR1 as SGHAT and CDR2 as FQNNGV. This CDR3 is CASSSSLWGYTF. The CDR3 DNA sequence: TGTGCCAGCAGCTCCAGTCTGTGGGGCTACACCTTC. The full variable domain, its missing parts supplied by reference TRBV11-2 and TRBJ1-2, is EAGVAQSPRYKIIEKRQSVAFWCNPISGHATLYWYQQILGQGPKLLIQFQNNGVVDDSQLPKDRFSAERLKGVDSTLKIQPAKLEDSAVYLCASSSSLWGYTFGSGTRLTVV.

The CDR3 DNA follows: TGTGCCAGCAGAGGGGGTGGTAGCAATCAGCCCCAGCATTTT. This gives the protein CASRGGGSNQPQHF. The V gene is TRBV7-2, the J gene TRBJ1-5; D possibly corresponds to TRBD1 (6 bases). This CDR3 spans 14 amino acids. From germline, CDR1 is SGHTA and CDR2 FQGNSA. V lost 6 bases, J lost 0 bases, and 9 bases lay in between.

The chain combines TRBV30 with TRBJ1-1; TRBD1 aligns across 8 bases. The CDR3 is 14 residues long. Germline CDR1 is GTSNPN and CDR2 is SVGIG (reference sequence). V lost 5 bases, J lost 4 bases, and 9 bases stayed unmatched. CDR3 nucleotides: TGTGCCTGGGATCAACAGGGGGTGGGCACTGAAGCTTTCTTT. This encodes CAWDQQGVGTEAFF.

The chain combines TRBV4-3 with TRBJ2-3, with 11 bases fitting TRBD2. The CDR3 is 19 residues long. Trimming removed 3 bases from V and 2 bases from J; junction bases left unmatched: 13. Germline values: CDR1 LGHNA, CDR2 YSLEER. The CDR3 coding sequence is TGCGCCAGCAGCCAGAGGGTCCTAGCGGGAGGAACCAACACAGATACGCAGTATTTT. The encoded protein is CASSQRVLAGGTNTDTQYF.

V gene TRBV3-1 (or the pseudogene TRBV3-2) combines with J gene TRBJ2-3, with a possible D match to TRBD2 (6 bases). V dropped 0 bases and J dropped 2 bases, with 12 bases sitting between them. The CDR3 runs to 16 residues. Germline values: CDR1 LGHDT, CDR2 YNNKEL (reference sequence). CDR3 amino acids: CASSQDEVADTDTQYF. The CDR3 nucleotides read TGTGCCAGCAGCCAAGATGAGGTAGCGGACACAGATACGCAGTATTTT.

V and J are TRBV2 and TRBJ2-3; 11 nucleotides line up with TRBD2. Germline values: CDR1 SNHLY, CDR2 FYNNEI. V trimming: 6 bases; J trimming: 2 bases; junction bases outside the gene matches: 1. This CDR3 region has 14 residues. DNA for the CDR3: TGTGCCAGCAGGGGACTAGCGGCCACAGATACGCAGTATTTT. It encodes CASRGLAATDTQYF.

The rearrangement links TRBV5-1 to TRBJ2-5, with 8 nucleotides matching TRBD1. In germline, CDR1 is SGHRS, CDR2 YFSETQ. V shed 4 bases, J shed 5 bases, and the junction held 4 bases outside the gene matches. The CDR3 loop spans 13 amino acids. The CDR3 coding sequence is TGCGCCAGCAGCATAGGACAGGGCGAGACCCAGTACTTC. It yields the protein CASSIGQGETQYF.

The CDR3 nucleotides read TGTGCCAGCAGCTTCCTTCCGGGACTAGTTGATAAAGAGACCCAGTACTTC. Encoded protein: CASSFLPGLVDKETQYF. The V call is TRBV11-2, the J call TRBJ2-5, with 8 bases aligning to TRBD2. The length of the CDR3 is 17 residues. The V segment lost 3 bases and the J segment 3 bases; nucleotides outside the gene matches: 12. CDR1 and CDR2 from the germline V gene are SGHAT and FQNNGV.

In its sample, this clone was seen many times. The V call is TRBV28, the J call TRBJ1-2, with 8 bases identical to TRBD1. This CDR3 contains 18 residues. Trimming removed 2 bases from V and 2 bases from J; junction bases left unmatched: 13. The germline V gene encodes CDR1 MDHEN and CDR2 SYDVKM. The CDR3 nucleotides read TGTGCCAGCAGTTTAAGCAGTGTTGTGGCAGGGGGCAACTATGGCTACACCTTC. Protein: CASSLSSVVAGGNYGYTF.

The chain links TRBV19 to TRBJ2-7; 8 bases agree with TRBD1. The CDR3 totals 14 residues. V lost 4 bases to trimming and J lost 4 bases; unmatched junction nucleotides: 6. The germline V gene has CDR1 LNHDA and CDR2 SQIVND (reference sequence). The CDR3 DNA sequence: TGTGCCAGTAGTACACGGACAGGGCGATACGAGCAGTACTTC. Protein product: CASSTRTGRYEQYF.

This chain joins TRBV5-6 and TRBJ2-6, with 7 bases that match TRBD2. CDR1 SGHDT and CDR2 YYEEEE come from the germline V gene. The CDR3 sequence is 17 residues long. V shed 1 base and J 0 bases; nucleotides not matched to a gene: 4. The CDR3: CASSLLTGGSGANVLTF. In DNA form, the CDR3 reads TGTGCCAGCAGCTTGTTGACGGGGGGCTCTGGGGCCAACGTCCTGACTTTC. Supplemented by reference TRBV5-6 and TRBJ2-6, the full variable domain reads DAGVTQSPTHLIKTRGQQVTLRCSPKSGHDTVSWYQQALGQGPQFIFQYYEEEERQRGNFPDRFSGHQFPNYSSELNVNALLLGDSALYLCASSLLTGGSGANVLTFGAGSRLTVL.

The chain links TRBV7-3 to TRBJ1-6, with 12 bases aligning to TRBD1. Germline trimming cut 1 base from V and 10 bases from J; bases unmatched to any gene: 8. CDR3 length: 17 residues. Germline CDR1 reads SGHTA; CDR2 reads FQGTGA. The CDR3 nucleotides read TGTGCCAGCAGCTTAATCCAAGCCGGGACAGGGGGCTCACCCCTCCACTTT. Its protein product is CASSLIQAGTGGSPLHF.

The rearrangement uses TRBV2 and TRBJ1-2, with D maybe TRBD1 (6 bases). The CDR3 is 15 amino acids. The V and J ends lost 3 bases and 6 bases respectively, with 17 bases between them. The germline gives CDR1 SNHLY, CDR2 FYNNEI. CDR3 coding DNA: TGTGCCAGCAGTGACTCAATACAGGGCCGGAATGGCTACACCTTC. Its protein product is CASSDSIQGRNGYTF.

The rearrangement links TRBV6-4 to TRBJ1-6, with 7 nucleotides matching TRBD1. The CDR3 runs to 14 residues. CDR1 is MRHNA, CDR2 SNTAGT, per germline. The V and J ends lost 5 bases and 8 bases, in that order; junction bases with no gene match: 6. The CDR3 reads CASSSAGGDSPLHF. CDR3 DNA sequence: TGTGCCAGCAGTTCGGCAGGGGGTGATTCACCCCTCCACTTT.

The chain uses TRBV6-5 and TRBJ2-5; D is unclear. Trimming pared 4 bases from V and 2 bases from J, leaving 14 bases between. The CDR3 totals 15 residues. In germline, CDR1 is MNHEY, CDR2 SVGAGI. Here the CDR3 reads CASSSRASLQETQYF. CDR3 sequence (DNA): TGTGCCAGCAGTTCCCGCGCGAGCCTACAAGAGACCCAGTACTTC.

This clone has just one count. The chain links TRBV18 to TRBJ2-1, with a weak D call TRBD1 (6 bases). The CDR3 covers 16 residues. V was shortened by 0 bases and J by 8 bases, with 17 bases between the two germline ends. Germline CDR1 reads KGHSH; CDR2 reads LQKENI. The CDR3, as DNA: TGTGCCAGCTCACCACCCGCAGGGGATAGGCGGGATGAGCAGTTCTTC. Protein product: CASSPPAGDRRDEQFF.

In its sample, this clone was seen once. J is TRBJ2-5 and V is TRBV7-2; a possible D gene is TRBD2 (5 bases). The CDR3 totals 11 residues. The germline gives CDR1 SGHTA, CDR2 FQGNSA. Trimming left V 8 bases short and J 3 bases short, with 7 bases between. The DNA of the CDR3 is TGTGCCAGCGAGAGGGAAGAGACCCAGTACTTC. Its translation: CASEREETQYF.

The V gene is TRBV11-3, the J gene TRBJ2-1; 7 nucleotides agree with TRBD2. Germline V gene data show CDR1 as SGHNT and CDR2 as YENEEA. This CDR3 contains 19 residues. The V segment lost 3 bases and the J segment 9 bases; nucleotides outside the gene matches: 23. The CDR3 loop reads CASSFLIAAGRDRAGEQFF. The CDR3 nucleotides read TGTGCCAGCAGCTTTCTCATCGCGGCTGGGAGGGATCGCGCAGGTGAGCAGTTCTTC. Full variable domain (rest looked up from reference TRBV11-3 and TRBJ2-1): EAGVVQSPRYKIIEKKQPVAFWCNPISGHNTLYWYLQNLGQGPELLIRYENEEAVDDSQLPKDRFSAERLKGVDSTLKIQPAELGDSAVYLCASSFLIAAGRDRAGEQFFGPGTRLTVL.

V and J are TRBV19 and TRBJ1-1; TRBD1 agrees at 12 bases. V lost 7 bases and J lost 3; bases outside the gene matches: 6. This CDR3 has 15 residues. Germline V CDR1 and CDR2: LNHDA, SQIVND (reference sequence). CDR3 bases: TGTGCCAGTATGGGACAGGGGGCTGGAGACACTGAAGCTTTCTTT. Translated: CASMGQGAGDTEAFF.

The CDR3 is CASSMGTSNEQFF. CDR3 bases: TGTGCCAGTAGTATGGGGACTAGCAATGAGCAGTTCTTC. The gene calls are TRBV19 and TRBJ2-1, with 8 bases lining up with TRBD2. Germline loops: CDR1 LNHDA, CDR2 SQIVND (reference sequence). The CDR3 is 13 amino acids. The ends lost 3 bases at V and 6 bases at J; junction bases unmatched: 1. Combining the CDR3 with reference TRBV19 and TRBJ2-1 gives the whole variable domain DGGITQSPKYLFRKEGQNVTLSCEQNLNHDAMYWYRQDPGQGLRLIYYSQIVNDFQKGDIAEGYSVSREKKESFPLTVTSAQKNPTAFYLCASSMGTSNEQFFGPGTRLTVL.

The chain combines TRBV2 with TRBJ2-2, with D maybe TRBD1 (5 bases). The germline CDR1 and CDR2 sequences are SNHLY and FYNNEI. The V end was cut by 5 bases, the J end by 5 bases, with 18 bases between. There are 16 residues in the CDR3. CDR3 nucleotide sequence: TGTGCCAGCAGTTCCTTCCAGGGTGTAGGGACCGGGGAGCTGTTTTTT. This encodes CASSSFQGVGTGELFF.

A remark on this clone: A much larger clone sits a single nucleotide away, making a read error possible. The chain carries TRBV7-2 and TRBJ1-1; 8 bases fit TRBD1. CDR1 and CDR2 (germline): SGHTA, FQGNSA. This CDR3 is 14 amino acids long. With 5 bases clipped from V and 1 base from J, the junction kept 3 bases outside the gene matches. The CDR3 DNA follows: TGTGCCAGCAGCCCCGGACAGGGGAACACTGAAGCTTTCTTT. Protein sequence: CASSPGQGNTEAFF.

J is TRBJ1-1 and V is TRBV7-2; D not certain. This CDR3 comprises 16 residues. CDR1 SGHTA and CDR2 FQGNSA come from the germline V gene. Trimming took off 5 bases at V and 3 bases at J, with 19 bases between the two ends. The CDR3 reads CASSQLHRGVDTEAFF. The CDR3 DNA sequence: TGTGCCAGCAGCCAGTTACATCGGGGAGTGGACACTGAAGCTTTCTTT.

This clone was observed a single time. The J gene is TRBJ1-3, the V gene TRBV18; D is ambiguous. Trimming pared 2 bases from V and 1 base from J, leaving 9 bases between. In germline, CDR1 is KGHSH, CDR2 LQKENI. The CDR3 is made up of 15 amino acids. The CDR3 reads CASSPTGSSGNTIYF. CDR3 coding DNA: TGTGCCAGCTCACCAACGGGTTCTTCTGGAAACACCATATATTTT.